These 14 T cell receptor beta chains came from one sample sequenced in a study of T cell responses to AZD1222 COVID-19 vaccine. Here immunoSEQ multiplex PCR was the method, and the copy in TCRdb shows in-frame clones only, minus some. The sample consists of tens of thousands of clones, roughly 90% of them appearing once. Sequenced material: peripheral blood, taken 28 days after the second AZD1222 dose. Receptors were obtained from an adult who received the AZD1222 COVID-19 vaccine.

The chain links TRBV4-3 to TRBJ2-2, with D perhaps being TRBD1 or TRBD2 (5 bases each). The ends were cut back, 1 base at V and 3 bases at J, with 12 bases in the middle. CDR1 LGHNA and CDR2 YSLEER come from the germline V gene. This CDR3 comprises 16 residues. CDR3 loop: CASSQGAGRYTGELFF. Written as DNA, the CDR3 is TGCGCCAGCAGCCAAGGCGCAGGGAGATACACCGGGGAGCTGTTTTTT.

The chain combines TRBV11-2 with TRBJ2-7, with 9 bases that match TRBD2. The CDR3 consists of 17 residues. V lost 3 bases to trimming and J lost 2 bases; unmatched junction nucleotides: 11. Germline loops: CDR1 SGHAT, CDR2 FQNNGV. The CDR3 DNA reads as TGTGCCAGCAGCTTTTTATGGACGGCGGGAGGGACCTACGAGCAGTACTTC. As protein: CASSFLWTAGGTYEQYF.

This clone was seen at least ten times. This chain connects TRBV25-1 to TRBJ2-3; no firm D call. Trimming pared 6 bases from V and 11 bases from J, leaving 18 bases between. The germline V gene encodes CDR1 MGHDK and CDR2 SYGVNS. The CDR3 consists of 13 residues. CDR3: CASSHLDGGEQYF. The CDR3 DNA is TGTGCCAGCAGCCACCTGGACGGTGGTGAGCAGTATTTT.

This clone occurred a few times. The chain has TRBV24-1 and TRBJ1-5; TRBD1 matches 7 bases. Looked up from germline, CDR1 is KGHDR and CDR2 is SFDVKD. J gave up 5 bases and V 7 bases, and 1 base lay outside the gene matches. This CDR3 is built from 12 residues. This CDR3 is CATSTGDQPQHF. CDR3 nucleotide sequence: TGTGCCACCAGCACAGGGGATCAGCCCCAGCATTTT.

The V gene is TRBV2, the J gene TRBJ2-1; TRBD2 agrees at 10 bases. CDR1 and CDR2 from the germline V gene are SNHLY and FYNNEI. This CDR3 region has 15 residues. With V trimmed by 3 bases and J by 5 bases, 4 bases remained unmatched. The CDR3 is CASSDASGSDNEQFF. As DNA, the CDR3 is TGTGCCAGCAGTGACGCTAGCGGGAGTGACAATGAGCAGTTCTTC.

The chain links TRBV18 to TRBJ2-5; 10 bases line up with TRBD1. Germline loops: CDR1 KGHSH, CDR2 LQKENI. J was trimmed by 5 bases and V by 8 bases; bases with no gene match: 11. The CDR3 spans 15 residues. As DNA, the CDR3 is TGTGCCAGCCGCCAACGGACAGGGGGTGGGGAGACCCAGTACTTC. It is translated as CASRQRTGGGETQYF.

This clone was seen only a few times. The chain joins TRBV6-4 to TRBJ2-3; 11 bases map to TRBD1. Germline trimming cut 4 bases from V and 4 bases from J; bases unmatched to any gene: 1. From germline, CDR1 is MRHNA and CDR2 SNTAGT. This CDR3 contains 14 residues. CDR3 coding DNA: TGTGCCAGCAGTGGGGGACAGGGGGCAGATACGCAGTATTTT. This codes for CASSGGQGADTQYF.

J is TRBJ2-7 and V is TRBV7-2; TRBD1 aligns across 8 bases. The ends lost 5 bases at V and 4 bases at J; junction bases unmatched: 7. The germline gives CDR1 SGHTA, CDR2 FQGNSA. The CDR3 consists of 14 residues. Here the CDR3 DNA reads TGTGCCAGCAGCAAGACAGGGGTGAAATACGAGCAGTACTTC. Translation gives CASSKTGVKYEQYF.

This clone was seen a single time. The rearrangement joins TRBV27 to TRBJ2-7; the D gene is possibly TRBD2 (6 bases). In germline, CDR1 is MNHEY, CDR2 SMNVEV (reference sequence). Trimming stripped 2 bases from V and 2 bases from J, with 10 bases between. The CDR3 runs to 14 residues. The CDR3 DNA reads TGTGCCAGCAGTTTAACGGGGGATCCCTACGAGCAGTACTTC. Encoded protein: CASSLTGDPYEQYF.

The rearrangement joins TRBV25-1 to TRBJ1-3, with 8 bases fitting TRBD1. Germline V lookup: CDR1 MGHDK, CDR2 SYGVNS. The CDR3 runs to 14 residues. The ends lost 3 bases at V and 8 bases at J; junction bases unmatched: 6. CDR3 sequence (DNA): TGTGCCAGCAGTGAGGACAGGGATGTACACACCATATATTTT. It translates to CASSEDRDVHTIYF.

V gene TRBV25-1 combines with J gene TRBJ1-6; a possible D gene is TRBD1 (5 bases). Germline V gene data show CDR1 as MGHDK and CDR2 as SYGVNS. V lost 3 bases and J 8 bases, leaving 8 bases between the germline ends. This CDR3 spans 13 amino acids. This CDR3 reads CASSDGGYSPLHF. CDR3 DNA: TGTGCCAGCAGTGATGGGGGTTATTCACCCCTCCACTTT.

This clone was picked up one time. This sequence joins TRBV5-1 and TRBJ1-3; no definite D call. Deletions cut 0 bases from V and 1 base from J, with 8 bases between. Germline V lookup: CDR1 SGHRS, CDR2 YFSETQ. The CDR3 has 15 residues. Written as DNA, the CDR3 is TGCGCCAGCAGCTTGGTTGGGGAATCTGGAAACACCATATATTTT. Its protein is CASSLVGESGNTIYF.

The J gene is TRBJ1-4, the V gene TRBV7-6; D remains ambiguous. This CDR3 is 17 amino acids long. Germline loops: CDR1 SGHVS, CDR2 FNYEAQ. V gave up 4 bases and J gave up 7 bases, with 22 bases separating them. The CDR3 reads CASSSRPERVFGEKLFF. The CDR3, as DNA: TGTGCCAGCAGCTCCAGGCCCGAGAGGGTTTTTGGTGAAAAACTGTTTTTT.

This chain links TRBV6-2 or TRBV6-3 with TRBJ2-7; 12 bases align to TRBD1. The CDR3 loop spans 15 amino acids. V was pared by 5 bases and J by 6 bases, with 8 bases of the junction left unmatched. The V gene's germline CDR1 is MNHEY and CDR2 SVGEGT. CDR3 DNA sequence: TGTGCCAGCAGTCACCCCCGGGACAGGGGGCTCGAGCAGTACTTC. Translation gives CASSHPRDRGLEQYF.